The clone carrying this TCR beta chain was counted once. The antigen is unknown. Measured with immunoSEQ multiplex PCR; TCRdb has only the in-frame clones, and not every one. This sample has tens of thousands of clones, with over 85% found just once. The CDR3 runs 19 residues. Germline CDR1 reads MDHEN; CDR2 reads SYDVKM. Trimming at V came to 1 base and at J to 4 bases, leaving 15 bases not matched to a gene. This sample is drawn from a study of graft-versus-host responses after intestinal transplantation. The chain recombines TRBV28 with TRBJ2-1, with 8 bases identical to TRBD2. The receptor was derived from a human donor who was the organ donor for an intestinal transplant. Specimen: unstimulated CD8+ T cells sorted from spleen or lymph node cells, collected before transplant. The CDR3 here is CASSLLLKRERRGYNEQFF. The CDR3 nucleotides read TGTGCCAGCAGTTTATTACTTAAGCGGGAGCGCCGGGGATACAATGAGCAGTTCTTC.